Following are 27 T cell receptor beta chains from one sample sequenced in a study of post-analysis software for immune sequencing data. Notes on the study in general: Elevated frequency relative to controls characterized several TRBV segments in patients, TRBV5-6, TRBV5-1 and TRBV20-1 among them.

Tagging with unique molecular identifiers was a feature of the TCR beta cDNA libraries. TCRdb independently ran MiXCR on the PCR reads; one entry per CDR3 protein. The sample shows hundreds of thousands of distinct CDR3 sequences, 55% to 60% of them seen only once. For these receptors, no antigen is known. Specimen: blood. The origin of the receptors is a girl aged 2 to 10 with multiple sclerosis.

This clonotype has just a few counts. The chain uses TRBV12-3 or TRBV12-4 and TRBJ2-1; TRBD2 matches at 10 bases. J was trimmed by 5 bases and V by 0 bases; bases with no gene match: 4. The CDR3 consists of 16 residues. CDR3 sequence: CASSLAILAGHNEQFF. CDR3 nucleotides: TGTGCCAGCAGTTTAGCGATACTAGCGGGGCACAATGAGCAGTTCTTC.

Points on this clonotype: The junction departs from the called germline gene at one end, perhaps through a read error. The chain has TRBV25-1 and TRBJ1-2; TRBD1 matches 7 bases. The CDR3 runs to 14 residues. Germline V gives CDR1 MGHDK, CDR2 SYGVNS. Written as DNA, the CDR3 is TGTGTCAGCCTCGGGTCACAGGGGAACTATGGCTACACCTTC. Protein sequence: CVSLGSQGNYGYTF.

This chain links TRBV25-1 with TRBJ1-2; D is uncertain. Trimming took off 0 bases at V and 7 bases at J, with 12 bases between the two ends. The CDR3 spans 14 residues. The germline CDR1 and CDR2 sequences are MGHDK and SYGVNS. CDR3 coding DNA: TGTGCCAGCAGTGAATATCAGGAGGTGGCTGGCTACACCTTC. As protein: CASSEYQEVAGYTF.

V gene TRBV5-1 combines with J gene TRBJ2-7, with no clear D. The DNA matches TRBJ2-5 better at its end, which makes the J call doubtful. The CDR3 has 13 amino acids. CDR1 and CDR2 from the germline V gene are SGHRS and YFSETQ. CDR3 in DNA: TGCGCCAGCAGCCCAATGCCCTGGCAGACCCAGTACTTC. Protein sequence: CASSPMPWQTQYF.

This chain joins TRBV6-6 and TRBJ1-1; no reliable D call. Germline V gene sequence: CDR1 MNHNY, CDR2 SVGAGI (reference sequence). Trimming pared 7 bases from V and 4 bases from J, leaving 16 bases between. The CDR3 loop spans 14 amino acids. CDR3: CASTLSRVGTEAFF. The CDR3 region has the DNA TGTGCCAGCACCCTCAGTCGTGTTGGCACTGAAGCTTTCTTT.

The DNA of the CDR3 is TGTGCCCACCAAGGGGCCCCATGGGGAGAGCAGTACTTC. This encodes CAHQGAPWGEQYF. This chain uses TRBV2 with TRBJ2-7; D possibly corresponds to TRBD1 (5 bases). V was clipped by 11 bases and J by 7 bases, with 21 bases between them. Germline CDR1 reads SNHLY; CDR2 reads FYNNEI. The CDR3 has 13 residues.

The chain employs TRBV4-1 and TRBJ2-3; 8 bases line up with TRBD1. V lost 4 bases, J lost 1 base, and 7 bases stayed unmatched. The CDR3 is 16 residues long. CDR1 and CDR2 from the germline V gene are MGHRA and YSYEKL. CDR3: CASSRTGTAGTDTQYF. In DNA, the CDR3 is TGCGCCAGCAGCCGGACAGGGACGGCTGGCACAGATACGCAGTATTTT.

The V gene is TRBV7-2, the J gene TRBJ2-5, with 8 bases identical to TRBD2. The J call could be wrong; TRBJ2-7 is a better fit for the DNA end. Germline CDR1 SGHTA, CDR2 FQGNSA. The CDR3 loop spans 15 amino acids. CDR3 DNA: TGTGCCAGCAGCTACCAGCGGGAGCGGACCTACGAGCAGTACTTC. Amino acids: CASSYQRERTYEQYF.

This clonotype turned up a few times. V usage is TRBV18 and J usage is TRBJ2-1; D is possibly TRBD1 (5 bases). Germline loops: CDR1 KGHSH, CDR2 LQKENI. V lost 3 bases, J lost 6 bases, and 6 bases lay in between. This CDR3 is 12 amino acids long. In DNA, the CDR3 is TGTGCCAGCTCACCGGACATCAATGAGCAGTTCTTC. Amino acid sequence: CASSPDINEQFF.

The chain combines TRBV20-1 with TRBJ2-1; 11 bases match TRBD2. J gave up 10 bases and V 1 base, and 18 bases lay outside the gene matches. This CDR3 comprises 18 residues. Germline V gene sequence: CDR1 DFQATT, CDR2 SNEGSKA (reference sequence). CDR3 DNA: TGCAGTGCTAGAGCCGCGACCCCCACTAGCGGGGGAGCAGGGGAGCAGTTCTTC. This sequence encodes CSARAATPTSGGAGEQFF.

The rearrangement joins TRBV11-2 to TRBJ1-1; TRBD1 is a possible D gene (6 bases). The CDR3 has 15 residues. Trimming removed 1 base at V and 0 bases at J, with 9 bases between. Germline values: CDR1 SGHAT, CDR2 FQNNGV. CDR3 nucleotides: TGTGCCAGCAGCTTAGTGGCAGGGGTGAACACTGAAGCTTTCTTT. It encodes CASSLVAGVNTEAFF.

This clonotype occurred a few times. The gene calls are TRBV10-3 and TRBJ2-1, with 7 bases that match TRBD1. This CDR3 contains 12 residues. The ends lost 6 bases at V and 10 bases at J; junction bases unmatched: 6. The germline V gene encodes CDR1 ENHRY and CDR2 SYGVKD. Here the CDR3 DNA reads TGTGCCATCAGGTCCGGACAGGAAGAGCAGTTCTTC. This gives the protein CAIRSGQEEQFF.

This clonotype was counted between two and nine times. The chain is built from TRBV15 and TRBJ1-2; D possibly corresponds to TRBD1 (5 bases). Trimming took off 0 bases at V and 5 bases at J, with 16 bases between the two ends. CDR1 and CDR2 from the germline V gene are LNHNV and YYDKDF (reference sequence). This CDR3 has 16 amino acids. CDR3 coding DNA: TGTGCCACCAGCAGAGATGTCGGGACGGGAAGATATGGCTACACCTTC. Translated: CATSRDVGTGRYGYTF. The full variable domain, its missing parts supplied by reference TRBV15 and TRBJ1-2, is DAMVIQNPRYQVTQFGKPVTLSCSQTLNHNVMYWYQQKSSQAPKLLFHYYDKDFNNEADTPDNFQSRRPNTSFCFLDIRSPGLGDTAMYLCATSRDVGTGRYGYTFGSGTRLTVV.

The chain recombines TRBV6-1 with TRBJ1-4; weak D call: TRBD1 (5 bases). The CDR3 consists of 16 residues. The germline V gene has CDR1 MNHNS and CDR2 SASEGT. V was cut by 4 bases and J by 5 bases, with 17 bases left in between. CDR3 region: CASSGRGWGPNEKLFF. In nucleotides, the CDR3 is TGTGCCAGCAGTGGCCGGGGATGGGGACCAAATGAAAAACTGTTTTTT.

This chain joins TRBV5-1 and TRBJ2-3; the match to TRBD2 covers 7 bases. The V gene's germline CDR1 is SGHRS and CDR2 YFSETQ. The CDR3 loop spans 14 amino acids. The V gene end was trimmed by 4 bases and the J gene end by 0 bases; junction bases not matched to a gene: 2. CDR3 in DNA: TGCGCCAGCAGCGCGCGGGAGAGCACAGATACGCAGTATTTT. Its protein product is CASSARESTDTQYF.

Note on this clonotype: One junction end disagrees with the germline gene, perhaps due to a read error. The J gene is TRBJ2-3, the V gene TRBV6-4, with D perhaps TRBD2 (5 bases). CDR3 length: 15 amino acids. The V gene's germline CDR1 is MRHNA and CDR2 SNTAGT. The chain's CDR3 is CAGSPPGGSTDTQYF. DNA of the CDR3: TGTGCCGGCAGTCCCCCGGGCGGGAGCACAGATACGCAGTATTTT.

This clonotype has just one count. This chain joins TRBV20-1 and TRBJ2-7, with D perhaps matching TRBD1 or TRBD2 (5 bases each). The CDR3 extends over 14 amino acids. The germline V gene encodes CDR1 DFQATT and CDR2 SNEGSKA (reference sequence). The V end was cut by 3 bases, the J end by 6 bases, with 18 bases between. Written as DNA, the CDR3 is TGCAGTGCTAGTTGGGGACGGACATACGGCGAGCAGTACTTC. It specifies CSASWGRTYGEQYF.

The chain carries TRBV2 and TRBJ1-2; D might be TRBD1 (5 bases). Between the trimmed V and J ends, which lost 4 bases and 2 bases, there was a span of 11 bases. The germline V gene has CDR1 SNHLY and CDR2 FYNNEI. The CDR3 contains 14 residues. The CDR3 spells CASSGGRANYGYTF. DNA for the CDR3: TGTGCCAGCAGTGGGGGCAGGGCAAACTATGGCTACACCTTC.

This clonotype came up a few times. V is TRBV5-1 and J is TRBJ2-5; a possible D gene is TRBD2 (5 bases). With the DNA end fitting TRBJ2-7 better, the J assignment may be wrong. Germline V CDR1 and CDR2: SGHRS, YFSETQ. The CDR3 extends over 19 amino acids. The DNA for the CDR3 is TGCGCCAGCAGCTTGGGAAACGGGATCCAACAGCCCCAAAACTACGAGCAGTACTTC. This sequence encodes CASSLGNGIQQPQNYEQYF.

The chain combines TRBV6-5 with TRBJ2-3; 9 nucleotides align to TRBD2. This CDR3 spans 17 amino acids. Germline V gene lookup returns CDR1 MNHEY and CDR2 SVGAGI. V lost 0 bases, J lost 0 bases, and 4 bases stayed unmatched. The CDR3 here is CASSYSIAGASTDTQYF. The CDR3 coding sequence is TGTGCCAGCAGTTACTCAATAGCGGGAGCTAGCACAGATACGCAGTATTTT.

The chain couples TRBV14 to TRBJ2-7; the match to TRBD1 covers 7 bases. The germline V gene has CDR1 SGHDN and CDR2 FVKESK. The CDR3 spans 13 residues. J gave up 3 bases and V 4 bases, and 3 bases lay outside the gene matches. CDR3 amino acids: CASSRTGGYEQYF. The CDR3 coding sequence is TGTGCCAGCAGCCGGACAGGAGGCTACGAGCAGTACTTC.

The chain is built from TRBV6-5 and TRBJ1-1; D is unresolved. The CDR3 runs to 13 residues. The V gene's germline CDR1 is MNHEY and CDR2 SVGAGI. Trimming left V 5 bases short and J 2 bases short, with 9 bases between. This CDR3 reads CASSRVLNTEAFF. The CDR3 DNA reads TGTGCCAGCAGTCGGGTCCTAAACACTGAAGCTTTCTTT.

The chain recombines TRBV12-3 or TRBV12-4 with TRBJ2-3; no firm D call. This CDR3 contains 14 residues. With 2 bases removed from V and 0 bases from J, the gap between germline ends came to 6 bases. CDR3 bases: TGTGCCAGCAGTTTATTCGCTAGCACAGATACGCAGTATTTT. This gives the protein CASSLFASTDTQYF.

V gene TRBV6-5 combines with J gene TRBJ2-7; D call uncertain. Trimming removed 0 bases at V and 6 bases at J, with 12 bases between. The CDR3 consists of 14 residues. Germline V CDR1 and CDR2: MNHEY, SVGAGI. CDR3 amino acids: CASSYSAPAPEQYF. The CDR3, as DNA: TGTGCCAGCAGTTACTCGGCCCCGGCACCCGAGCAGTACTTC.

V and J are TRBV7-2 and TRBJ2-1; D may be TRBD1 (6 bases). Between the trimmed V and J ends, which lost 5 bases and 5 bases, there was a span of 22 bases. This CDR3 spans 17 amino acids. CDR1 and CDR2 (germline): SGHTA, FQGNSA. The CDR3 DNA sequence: TGTGCCAGCAGCATTCGGGACACCGATGTGTTGGACAATGAGCAGTTCTTC. It encodes CASSIRDTDVLDNEQFF.

The gene calls are TRBV5-1 and TRBJ2-3; 12 positions match TRBD2. Germline CDR1 and CDR2: SGHRS and YFSETQ. J lost 5 bases, V lost 2 bases, and 9 bases had no gene match. This CDR3 spans 17 amino acids. In DNA form, the CDR3 reads TGCGCCAGCAGCTTTGGTGCTAGCGGGGGGGCTGAAGATACGCAGTATTTT. Its protein is CASSFGASGGAEDTQYF.

This clonotype appeared a few times. V and J are TRBV28 and TRBJ2-5, with D possibly TRBD1 on 6 matching bases. Germline CDR1 and CDR2: MDHEN and SYDVKM. There are 15 residues in the CDR3. Trimming left V 6 bases short and J 2 bases short, with 16 bases between. CDR3 coding DNA: TGTGCCAGCAGGGGGGCACTCAGGCCTCAAGAGACCCAGTACTTC. This translates into CASRGALRPQETQYF.